These 10 T cell receptor beta chains originate from one sample sequenced in a study of blood T cells in healthy people across ages. A J-beta primer mix and a sample-barcoded 5' primer were used in a second PCR of roughly 7 to 12 cycles. TCRdb used MiXCR to reprocess the 5' RACE reads, holding one entry per CDR3 protein. The table includes hundreds of thousands of distinct CDR3 sequences, about 55% detected once. Material: blood. These receptors all stem from a man in his sixties in good health.

The rearrangement links TRBV29-1 to TRBJ2-7, with 10 nucleotides matching TRBD1. This CDR3 has 13 residues. V lost 7 bases and J lost 3; bases outside the gene matches: 6. CDR1 SQVTM and CDR2 ANQGSEA come from the germline V gene. CDR3 bases: TGCAGCGCTAGGACAGGGGGGGTCTACGAGCAGTACTTC. This sequence encodes CSARTGGVYEQYF.

The chain links TRBV6-2 or TRBV6-3 to TRBJ2-3; D possibly corresponds to TRBD2 (5 bases). The CDR3 covers 18 residues. Germline V CDR1 and CDR2: MNHEY, SVGEGT. Between the trimmed V and J ends, which lost 6 bases and 3 bases, there was a span of 25 bases. This chain's CDR3 is CASSPTRSTRAETDTQYF. CDR3 DNA: TGTGCCAGCAGCCCGACCAGATCAACTAGGGCCGAGACAGATACGCAGTATTTT.

This clonotype appeared a few times. J is TRBJ2-3 and V is TRBV12-5, with D hard to call. CDR3 length equals 12 residues. Trimming removed 1 base at V and 5 bases at J, with 4 bases between. Germline V gene lookup returns CDR1 LGHNT and CDR2 FRNRAP. CDR3 region: CASGLGGDTQYF. The CDR3, as DNA: TGTGCTAGTGGTTTGGGCGGAGATACGCAGTATTTT.

The chain uses TRBV20-1 and TRBJ2-1, with D possibly being TRBD1 (6 bases). The germline gives CDR1 DFQATT, CDR2 SNEGSKA (reference sequence). The CDR3 spans 16 residues. Between the trimmed V and J ends, which lost 2 bases and 0 bases, there was a span of 14 bases. The CDR3 reads CSARIIQGISYNEQFF. The CDR3 nucleotides read TGCAGTGCTAGAATTATACAGGGCATCTCCTACAATGAGCAGTTCTTC.

J is TRBJ2-5 and V is TRBV20-1, with D tentatively TRBD1 or TRBD2 (6 bases each). The J call may be incorrect, as the DNA end agrees better with TRBJ2-7. Germline V lookup: CDR1 DFQATT, CDR2 SNEGSKA (reference sequence). The CDR3 length is 13 residues. The CDR3 sequence is CSARGGSHYEQYF. The CDR3 coding sequence is TGCAGTGCTAGGGGGGGCTCGCACTACGAGCAGTACTTC.

The chain carries TRBV3-1 and TRBJ1-2; D uncertain. CDR1 and CDR2 from the germline V gene are LGHDT and YNNKEL (reference sequence). The ends were cut back, 0 bases at V and 5 bases at J, with 4 bases in the middle. This CDR3 contains 12 residues. The CDR3 DNA sequence: TGTGCCAGCAGCCAAGAAAGGTATGGCTACACCTTC. This codes for CASSQERYGYTF.

This chain links TRBV6-5 with TRBJ2-4; D not certain. With 6 bases removed from V and 13 bases from J, the gap between germline ends came to 25 bases. The CDR3 is made up of 15 amino acids. Germline CDR1 is MNHEY and CDR2 is SVGAGI. Here the CDR3 reads CASRLGTATQNEQYF. The CDR3 nucleotides are TGTGCCAGCAGACTCGGAACGGCCACCCAGAATGAGCAGTACTTC.

V usage is TRBV18 and J usage is TRBJ2-6, with 7 bases lining up with TRBD1. This CDR3 is built from 18 residues. The trim removed 2 bases at V and 0 bases at J, leaving 7 bases unmatched. Germline CDR1 reads KGHSH; CDR2 reads LQKENI. The CDR3 DNA sequence: TGTGCCAGCTCACCAAGGGAACAGGGGTACTCTGGGGCCAACGTCCTGACTTTC. Amino acids: CASSPREQGYSGANVLTF.

The rearrangement uses TRBV29-1 and TRBJ2-7, with TRBD1 identical over 8 bases. The J segment lost 6 bases and the V segment lost 4 bases, leaving 17 bases of the junction unmatched. CDR3 length: 16 residues. The germline CDR1 and CDR2 sequences are SQVTM and ANQGSEA. In nucleotides, the CDR3 is TGCAGCGTTGTTGGAGGGTCGGGACAGGCGCCGGGCGAGCAGTACTTC. Protein product: CSVVGGSGQAPGEQYF.

The rearrangement joins TRBV6-5 to TRBJ2-5, with 11 bases lining up with TRBD2. The CDR3 runs to 15 residues. Germline CDR1 reads MNHEY; CDR2 reads SVGAGI. J lost 11 bases, V lost 1 base, and 9 bases had no gene match. The CDR3 sequence is CASSYFGTSGNEQYF. The CDR3 nucleotides read TGTGCCAGCAGTTACTTCGGGACTAGCGGCAATGAGCAGTACTTC.